This record concerns one T cell receptor beta chain sequence. The sample is drawn from a study of blood T cell repertoires in COVID-19. Across the study: From T cells, B-cell-depleted T cells, or PBMCs came the material, which was cDNA or gDNA.

J was trimmed by 5 bases and V by 8 bases; bases with no gene match: 8. The CDR3 runs 13 residues. The data were produced by immunoSEQ multiplex PCR, yet TCRdb's version contains in-frame clones alone and is incomplete. The sample shows approximately 160,000 clones, around 84% of them seen only once. The sequencing input was peripheral blood. This clonotype was obtained from a woman aged 45-60 years in a cohort sampled during active or convalescent COVID-19. V and J are TRBV12-3 or TRBV12-4 and TRBJ2-7; 8 bases match TRBD1. The DNA for the CDR3 is TGTGCCAGCGGAACACAGGGGGACCACGAGCAGTACTTC. Translating it yields CASGTQGDHEQYF.